These 21 T cell receptor beta chains came from one sample sequenced in a study of breast tumors, draining lymph nodes, adjacent tissues. TCRdb redid the calling of the multiplex PCR reads with MiXCR, one entry per CDR3 protein. The table lists about 180,000 distinct CDR3 sequences, 33% of them singletons, with about 4.1% in the top ten. Breast cancer patients provided tissue from their axillary draining lymph nodes. Sequencing was done on a sample of axillary lymph node tissue. The receptors come from a female donor with breast cancer. Some clones in this sample may be carry-over from other donors' samples.

This clonotype came up many times. The chain couples TRBV5-6 to TRBJ2-7, with 7 bases aligning to TRBD1. In germline, CDR1 is SGHDT, CDR2 YYEEEE. This CDR3 comprises 15 residues. Trimming took 4 bases from V and 6 from J; bases not matched to a gene: 13. The CDR3 sequence: CASSTQGSPLPEQYF. The CDR3, as DNA: TGTGCCAGCAGCACACAGGGGTCTCCCCTCCCCGAGCAGTACTTC.

A remark on this clonotype: This is likely a read error, given that the CDR3 carries no conserved phenylalanine or tryptophan at its end. This chain uses TRBV29-1 with TRBJ2-2; TRBD2 agrees at 7 bases. V trimming: 2 bases; J trimming: 4 bases; junction bases outside the gene matches: 4. The CDR3 spans 14 residues. CDR1 is SQVTM and CDR2 is ANQGSEA in the germline V gene. CDR3 loop: CSVELAEATGELFP. The CDR3 region has the DNA TGCAGCGTTGAACTAGCGGAGGCCACCGGGGAGCTGTTTCCT.

The gene calls are TRBV29-1 and TRBJ1-2, with 9 bases aligning to TRBD1. The CDR3 is 14 amino acids. Looked up from germline, CDR1 is SQVTM and CDR2 is ANQGSEA. The V and J ends lost 4 bases and 4 bases, in that order; junction bases with no gene match: 7. CDR3 DNA sequence: TGCAGCGTTGGGGCGGGGACAGGGACCTATGGCTACACCTTC. Translation: CSVGAGTGTYGYTF.

This clonotype was seen at least ten times. This rearrangement joins TRBV4-1 to TRBJ2-5; a weak D match, TRBD2 (6 bases). The ends were cut back, 0 bases at V and 5 bases at J, with 13 bases in the middle. The germline V gene encodes CDR1 MGHRA and CDR2 YSYEKL. This CDR3 region has 15 residues. The CDR3 loop is CASSQERDPRETQYF. CDR3 coding DNA: TGCGCCAGCAGCCAAGAGCGGGACCCTCGGGAGACCCAGTACTTC.

The chain employs TRBV27 and TRBJ2-1, with D maybe TRBD2 (7 bases). The CDR3 runs 17 residues. With 5 bases removed from V and 0 bases from J, the gap between germline ends came to 17 bases. Germline CDR1 MNHEY, CDR2 SMNVEV (reference sequence). The CDR3 reads CASSPQLGGGSYNEQFF. The DNA of the CDR3 is TGTGCCAGCAGTCCGCAGCTAGGGGGGGGCTCCTACAATGAGCAGTTCTTC.

With respect to this clonotype: A read error may explain this, as a much larger clone is one base away. The V and J genes are TRBV11-3 and TRBJ2-7; D could derive from TRBD1 or TRBD2 (6 bases each). Trimming cost V 1 base and J 5 bases, with 15 bases left between them. The CDR3 totals 15 residues. Germline V CDR1 and CDR2: SGHNT, YENEEA. This CDR3 is CASSLAPGAMHEQYF. CDR3 in DNA: TGTGCCAGCAGCTTAGCCCCGGGGGCCATGCACGAGCAGTACTTC. The variable domain in full, completed from reference TRBV11-3 and TRBJ2-7, reads EAGVVQSPRYKIIEKKQPVAFWCNPISGHNTLYWYLQNLGQGPELLIRYENEEAVDDSQLPKDRFSAERLKGVDSTLKIQPAELGDSAVYLCASSLAPGAMHEQYFGPGTRLTVT.

The CDR3 bases are TGTGCCCAGGGGGTGGGCAATCAGCCCCAGCATTTT. Translated: CAQGVGNQPQHF. This chain joins TRBV24-1 and TRBJ1-5; 7 nucleotides agree with TRBD1. The ends lost 12 bases at V and 2 bases at J; junction bases unmatched: 3. Germline V gene data show CDR1 as KGHDR and CDR2 as SFDVKD. The CDR3 spans 12 residues.

Ten or more counts support this clonotype. The CDR3 region has the DNA TGCGCCAGCAGCTTGTCGAGCTTATATGGCTACACCTTC. Amino acids: CASSLSSLYGYTF. V and J are TRBV5-1 and TRBJ1-2; D is undetermined. The CDR3 extends over 13 amino acids. From germline, CDR1 is SGHRS and CDR2 YFSETQ. V was trimmed by 1 base and J by 5 bases, leaving 9 bases between them.

DNA of the CDR3: TGCAGTGCTCCCCGGACGAGAATGAGCACTGAAGCTTTCTTT. Protein sequence: CSAPRTRMSTEAFF. The chain is built from TRBV20-1 and TRBJ1-1; D is ambiguous. V lost 5 bases and J lost 4, with 17 bases in between. CDR1 and CDR2 from the germline V gene are DFQATT and SNEGSKA (reference sequence). The CDR3 runs 14 residues.

This clonotype came up many times. One end of the junction fails to match germline, which may point to a read error. This rearrangement joins TRBV4-1 to TRBJ2-7; 12 bases match TRBD2. CDR1 MGHRA and CDR2 YSYEKL come from the germline V gene. This CDR3 is built from 16 residues. This CDR3 reads CASSQYLAGGLDERYF. The CDR3 DNA is TGCGCCAGCAGCCAATATCTAGCGGGGGGGCTCGACGAGCGGTACTTC.

This clonotype was seen many times. This chain joins TRBV6-6 and TRBJ2-3, with 12 bases matching TRBD2. The germline V gene has CDR1 MNHNY and CDR2 SVGAGI (reference sequence). J gave up 5 bases and V 6 bases, and 3 bases lay outside the gene matches. CDR3 size: 14 residues. The CDR3 spells CASSSSGGVDTQYF. In nucleotides, the CDR3 is TGTGCCAGCAGCTCTAGCGGGGGGGTAGATACGCAGTATTTT.

This clonotype was observed at least ten times. The chain joins TRBV5-1 to TRBJ2-5; 7 bases are a match to TRBD2. V shed 0 bases, J shed 1 base, and the junction held 15 bases outside the gene matches. CDR3 length equals 19 residues. CDR1 SGHRS and CDR2 YFSETQ come from the germline V gene. DNA for the CDR3: TGCGCCAGCAGCTTGGCCCAGATGATTAGGACTAGTTCCCAAGAGACCCAGTACTTC. Amino acids: CASSLAQMIRTSSQETQYF.

This clonotype was detected many times. The chain links TRBV4-1 to TRBJ2-7; 8 bases map to TRBD2. The CDR3 covers 15 residues. The trim removed 5 bases at V and 4 bases at J, leaving 10 bases unmatched. The V gene's germline CDR1 is MGHRA and CDR2 YSYEKL. The CDR3 here is CASSLSGGRGYEQYF. The DNA for the CDR3 is TGCGCCAGCAGCTTAAGCGGGGGTAGGGGTTACGAGCAGTACTTC.

The genes are TRBV19 and TRBJ2-3; D is unclear. Germline CDR1 and CDR2: LNHDA and SQIVND (reference sequence). V was trimmed by 7 bases and J by 11 bases, leaving 28 bases between them. This CDR3 contains 16 residues. DNA of the CDR3: TGTGCCAGTAACGACCTAGTCGGTAAGGGCACCAATGAGCAGTATTTT. It specifies CASNDLVGKGTNEQYF.

Ten or more counts support this clonotype. The genes are TRBV9 and TRBJ2-1; TRBD2 matches at 11 bases. Germline loops: CDR1 SGDLS, CDR2 YYNGEE. The CDR3 extends over 17 amino acids. J lost 7 bases, V lost 3 bases, and 12 bases had no gene match. CDR3 sequence (DNA): TGTGCCAGCAGCGAGCGGTCAGGGCTAGCGGGAGGAAATGAGCAGTTCTTC. Translated: CASSERSGLAGGNEQFF.

This clonotype was recorded once. The chain uses TRBV20-1 and TRBJ2-3; TRBD2 matches 8 bases. Trimming at V came to 5 bases and at J to 0 bases, leaving 16 bases not matched to a gene. The CDR3 consists of 18 residues. Germline V gives CDR1 DFQATT, CDR2 SNEGSKA (reference sequence). For the CDR3, the DNA is TGCAGTGCTCGGGGGGGGGTAAGCGGGACACCTAGCACAGATACGCAGTATTTT. It encodes CSARGGVSGTPSTDTQYF.

The chain joins TRBV19 to TRBJ1-5, with D maybe TRBD1 (5 bases). CDR1 is LNHDA, CDR2 SQIVND, per germline (reference sequence). Trimming took off 3 bases at V and 10 bases at J, with 19 bases between the two ends. CDR3 size: 15 residues. CDR3 in amino acids: CASSMSRDPITPQHF. DNA for the CDR3: TGTGCCAGTAGTATGAGTCGGGACCCAATCACACCCCAGCATTTT.

The J gene is TRBJ1-5, the V gene TRBV28; no definite D call. The CDR3 loop spans 14 amino acids. The germline gives CDR1 MDHEN, CDR2 SYDVKM. Trimming removed 4 bases from V and 1 base from J, with 8 bases in between. The CDR3 reads CASSSGVSNQPQHF. The CDR3 bases are TGTGCCAGCAGTTCCGGGGTGAGCAATCAGCCCCAGCATTTT.

On this clonotype: One base away lies a much larger clone, so this may be a sequencing read error. V usage is TRBV10-2 and J usage is TRBJ1-1; D unresolved. CDR3 size: 12 residues. Trimming cost V 7 bases and J 1 base, with 7 bases left between them. CDR1 WSHSY and CDR2 SAAADI come from the germline V gene. In nucleotides, the CDR3 is TGCGCCAGCATTGGGAGGAACACTGAAGCTTTCTTT. Its protein is CASIGRNTEAFF.

This clonotype was picked up many times. V gene TRBV30 combines with J gene TRBJ2-1, with 7 positions matching TRBD2. CDR3 length: 14 residues. From germline, CDR1 is GTSNPN and CDR2 SVGIG (reference sequence). The J segment lost 5 bases and the V segment lost 4 bases, leaving 8 bases of the junction unmatched. DNA for the CDR3: TGTGCCTGGAATAGTCAGCGGGGAAACAATGAGCAGTTCTTC. Translated: CAWNSQRGNNEQFF.

This clonotype has a count of ten or more. The CDR3 sequence is CASRSTGGVGELFF. The DNA of the CDR3 is TGTGCCAGCCGATCAACAGGGGGAGTTGGGGAGCTGTTTTTT. The chain employs TRBV27 and TRBJ2-2, with 8 bases that match TRBD1. The V segment lost 8 bases and the J segment 8 bases; nucleotides outside the gene matches: 10. This CDR3 is 14 amino acids long. CDR1 MNHEY and CDR2 SMNVEV come from the germline V gene (reference sequence).